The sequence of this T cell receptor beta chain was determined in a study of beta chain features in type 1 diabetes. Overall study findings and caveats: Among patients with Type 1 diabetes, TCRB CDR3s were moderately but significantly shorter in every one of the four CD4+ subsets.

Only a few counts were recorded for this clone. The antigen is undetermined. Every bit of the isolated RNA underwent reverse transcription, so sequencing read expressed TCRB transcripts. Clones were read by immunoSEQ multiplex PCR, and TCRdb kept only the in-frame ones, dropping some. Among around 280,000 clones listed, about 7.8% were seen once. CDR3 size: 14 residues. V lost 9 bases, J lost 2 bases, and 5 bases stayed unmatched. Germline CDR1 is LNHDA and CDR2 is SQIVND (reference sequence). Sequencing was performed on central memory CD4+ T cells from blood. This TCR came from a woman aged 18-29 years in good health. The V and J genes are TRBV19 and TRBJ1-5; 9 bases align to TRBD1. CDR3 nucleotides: TGTGCCAGCTACAGGGGGCAGGGCAATCAGCCCCAGCATTTT. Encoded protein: CASYRGQGNQPQHF.